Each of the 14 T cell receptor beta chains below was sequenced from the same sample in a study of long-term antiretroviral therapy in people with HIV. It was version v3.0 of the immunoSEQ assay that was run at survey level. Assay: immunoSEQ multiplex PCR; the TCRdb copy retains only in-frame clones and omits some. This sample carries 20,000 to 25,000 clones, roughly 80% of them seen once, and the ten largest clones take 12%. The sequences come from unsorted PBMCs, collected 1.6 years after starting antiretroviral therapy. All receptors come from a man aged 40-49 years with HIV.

The CDR3 here is CASSPGTSGSVWQFF. CDR3 nucleotides: TGCGCCAGCAGTCCCGGGACTAGCGGGTCGGTTTGGCAGTTCTTC. This chain uses TRBV5-1 with TRBJ2-1; 12 bases align to TRBD2. Germline lookup yields CDR1 SGHRS and CDR2 YFSETQ. Trimming took 5 bases from V and 12 from J; bases not matched to a gene: 12. The CDR3 extends over 15 amino acids.

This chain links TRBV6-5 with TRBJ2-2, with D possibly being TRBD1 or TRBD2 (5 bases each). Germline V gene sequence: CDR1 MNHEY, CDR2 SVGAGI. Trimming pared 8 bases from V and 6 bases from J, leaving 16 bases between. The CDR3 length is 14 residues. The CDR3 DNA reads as TGTGCCAGCTCCAGGGCAGGGAGCGCCGGGGAGCTGTTTTTT. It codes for CASSRAGSAGELFF.

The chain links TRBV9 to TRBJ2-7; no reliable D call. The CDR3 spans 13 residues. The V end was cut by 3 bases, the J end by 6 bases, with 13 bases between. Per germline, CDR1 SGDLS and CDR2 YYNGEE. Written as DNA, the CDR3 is TGTGCCAGCAGCGCTCGACATCTCACCGAGCAGTACTTC. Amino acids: CASSARHLTEQYF. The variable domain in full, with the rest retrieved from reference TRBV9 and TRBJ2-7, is DSGVTQTPKHLITATGQRVTLRCSPRSGDLSVYWYQQSLDQGLQFLIQYYNGEERAKGNILERFSAQQFPDLHSELNLSSLELGDSALYFCASSARHLTEQYFGPGTRLTVT.

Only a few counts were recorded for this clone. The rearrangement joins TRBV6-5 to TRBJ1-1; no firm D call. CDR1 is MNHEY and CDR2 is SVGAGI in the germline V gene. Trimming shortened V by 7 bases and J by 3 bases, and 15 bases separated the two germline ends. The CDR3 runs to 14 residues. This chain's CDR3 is CASILAAGDTEAFF. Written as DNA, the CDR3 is TGTGCCAGCATCTTGGCCGCTGGGGACACTGAAGCTTTCTTT.

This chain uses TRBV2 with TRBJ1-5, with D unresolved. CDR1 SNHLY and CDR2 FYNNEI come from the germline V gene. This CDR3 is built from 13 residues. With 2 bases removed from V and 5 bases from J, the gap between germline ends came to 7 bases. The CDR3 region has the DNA TGTGCCAGCAGTGAATATCCCTATCAGCCCCAGCATTTT. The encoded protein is CASSEYPYQPQHF.

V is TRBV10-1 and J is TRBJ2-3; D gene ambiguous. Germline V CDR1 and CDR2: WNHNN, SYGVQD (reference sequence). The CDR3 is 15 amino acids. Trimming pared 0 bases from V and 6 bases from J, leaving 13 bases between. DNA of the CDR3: TGCGCCAGCAGTGAGTCTGGCCTAAAGGGTGATACGCAGTATTTT. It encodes CASSESGLKGDTQYF.

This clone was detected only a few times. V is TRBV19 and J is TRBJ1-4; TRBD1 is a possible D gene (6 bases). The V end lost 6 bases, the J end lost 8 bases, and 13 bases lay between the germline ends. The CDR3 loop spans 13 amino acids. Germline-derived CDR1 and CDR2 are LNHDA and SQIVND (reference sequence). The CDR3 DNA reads TGTGCCAGTAGGGGGGCAGTCTGGGAAAAACTGTTTTTT. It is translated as CASRGAVWEKLFF.

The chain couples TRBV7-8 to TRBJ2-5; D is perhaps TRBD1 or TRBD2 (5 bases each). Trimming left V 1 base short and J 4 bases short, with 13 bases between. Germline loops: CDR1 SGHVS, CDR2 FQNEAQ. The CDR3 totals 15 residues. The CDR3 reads CASSLGTGAGETQYF. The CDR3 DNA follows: TGTGCCAGCAGCTTAGGAACAGGTGCGGGAGAGACCCAGTACTTC.

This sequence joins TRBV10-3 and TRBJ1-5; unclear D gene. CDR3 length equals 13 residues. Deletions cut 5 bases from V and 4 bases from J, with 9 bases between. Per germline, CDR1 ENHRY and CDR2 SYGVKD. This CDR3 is CAISYSGNQPQHF. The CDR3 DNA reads TGTGCCATCAGTTACAGTGGGAATCAGCCCCAGCATTTT.

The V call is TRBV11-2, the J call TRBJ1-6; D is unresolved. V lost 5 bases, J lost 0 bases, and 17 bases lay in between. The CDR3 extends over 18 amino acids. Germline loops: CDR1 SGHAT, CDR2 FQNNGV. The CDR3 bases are TGTGCCAGCAGCACCGACCAGCAAGATAGCTCCTATAATTCACCCCTCCACTTT. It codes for CASSTDQQDSSYNSPLHF. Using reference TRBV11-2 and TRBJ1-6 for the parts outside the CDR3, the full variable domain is EAGVAQSPRYKIIEKRQSVAFWCNPISGHATLYWYQQILGQGPKLLIQFQNNGVVDDSQLPKDRFSAERLKGVDSTLKIQPAKLEDSAVYLCASSTDQQDSSYNSPLHFGNGTRLTVT.

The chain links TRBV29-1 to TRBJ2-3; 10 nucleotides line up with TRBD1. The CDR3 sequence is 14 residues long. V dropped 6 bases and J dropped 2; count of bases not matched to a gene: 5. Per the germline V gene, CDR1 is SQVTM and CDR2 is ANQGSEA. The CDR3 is CSVGQGGLTDTQYF. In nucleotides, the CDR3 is TGCAGCGTCGGACAGGGGGGCCTCACAGATACGCAGTATTTT.

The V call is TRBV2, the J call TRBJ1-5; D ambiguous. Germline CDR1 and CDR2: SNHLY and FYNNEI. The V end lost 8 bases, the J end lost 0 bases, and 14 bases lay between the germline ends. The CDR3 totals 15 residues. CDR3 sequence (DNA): TGTGCCAGCTCTTACGAGAGGCATAGCAATCAGCCCCAGCATTTT. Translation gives CASSYERHSNQPQHF. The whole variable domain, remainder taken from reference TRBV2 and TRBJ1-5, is EPEVTQTPSHQVTQMGQEVILRCVPISNHLYFYWYRQILGQKVEFLVSFYNNEISEKSEIFDDQFSVERPDGSNFTLKIRSTKLEDSAMYFCASSYERHSNQPQHFGDGTRLSIL.

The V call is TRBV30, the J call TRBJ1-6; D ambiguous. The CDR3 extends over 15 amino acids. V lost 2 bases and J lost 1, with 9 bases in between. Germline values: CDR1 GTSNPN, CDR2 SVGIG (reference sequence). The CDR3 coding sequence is TGTGCCTGGAGTTCCGGTCGATCCTATAATTCACCCCTCCACTTT. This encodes CAWSSGRSYNSPLHF.

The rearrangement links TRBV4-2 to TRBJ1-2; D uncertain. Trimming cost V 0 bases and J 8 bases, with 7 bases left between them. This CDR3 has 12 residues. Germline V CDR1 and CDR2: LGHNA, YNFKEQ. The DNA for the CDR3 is TGTGCCAGCAGCCAAGAAGGGTCAGGCTACACCTTC. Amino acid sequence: CASSQEGSGYTF.